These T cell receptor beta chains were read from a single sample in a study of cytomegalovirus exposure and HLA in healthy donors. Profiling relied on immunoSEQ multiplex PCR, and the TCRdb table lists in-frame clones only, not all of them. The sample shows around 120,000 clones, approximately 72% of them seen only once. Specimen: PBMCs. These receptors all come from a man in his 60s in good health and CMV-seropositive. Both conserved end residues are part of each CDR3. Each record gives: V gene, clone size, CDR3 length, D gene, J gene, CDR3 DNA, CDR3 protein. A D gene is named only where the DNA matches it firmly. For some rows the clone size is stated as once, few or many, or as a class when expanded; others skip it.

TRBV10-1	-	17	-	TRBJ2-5	TGCGCCAGCAGTGGGGGGAGTGGGGGGAAGGTTCAAGAGACCCAGTACTTC	CASSGGSGGKVQETQYF
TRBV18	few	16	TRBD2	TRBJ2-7	TGTGCCAGCTCACCAAGGAGTGGCGGGAGGGCCGGAGAGCAGTACTTC	CASSPRSGGRAGEQYF
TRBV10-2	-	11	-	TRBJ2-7	TGCGCCAGCAGTGAGATGGCCGAGCAGTACTTC	CASSEMAEQYF
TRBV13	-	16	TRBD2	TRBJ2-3	TGTGCCAGCAGCTTAGGAGCACTAGCGGGCACAGATACGCAGTATTTT	CASSLGALAGTDTQYF
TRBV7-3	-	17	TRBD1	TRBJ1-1	TGTGCCAGCAGCTCCCCCGGACAGGAACTAAGGAACACTGAAGCTTTCTTT	CASSSPGQELRNTEAFF
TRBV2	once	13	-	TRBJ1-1	TGTGCCAGCAGCGCCTGGGGGGGCACTGAAGCTTTCTTT	CASSAWGGTEAFF
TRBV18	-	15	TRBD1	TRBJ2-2	TGTGCCAGCTCTCCACGGACAGGTGACACCGGGGAGCTGTTTTTT	CASSPRTGDTGELFF
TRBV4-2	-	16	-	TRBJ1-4	TGTGCCAGCAGCCCAGCCGCCGGGACAACGTTGGAAAAACTGTTTTTT	CASSPAAGTTLEKLFF
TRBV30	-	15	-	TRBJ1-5	TGTGCCTGGAGTGTATTGAGAGGGGGAAATCAGCCCCAGCATTTT	CAWSVLRGGNQPQHF
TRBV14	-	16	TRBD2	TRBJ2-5	TGTGCCAGCAGCTCCCCCGGGACTAGCGGGTGGAAGACCCAGTACTTC	CASSSPGTSGWKTQYF
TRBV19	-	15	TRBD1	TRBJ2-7	TGTGCCAGTAGTTATTCAGGACAGGGGGCCTACGAGCAGTACTTC	CASSYSGQGAYEQYF
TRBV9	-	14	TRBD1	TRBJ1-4	TGTGCCAGCAGCGCGGGGACAGGTAATGAAAAACTGTTTTTT	CASSAGTGNEKLFF
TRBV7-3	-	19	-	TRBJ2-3	TGTGCCAGCAGCTCCCCCAGGGTAGCGGAAACGGAAAGCACAGATACGCAGTATTTT	CASSSPRVAETESTDTQYF
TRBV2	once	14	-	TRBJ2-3	TGTGCCAGCAGCTACTCGGACCGCGGGGATACGCAGTATTTT	CASSYSDRGDTQYF
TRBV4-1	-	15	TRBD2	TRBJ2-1	TGCGCCAGCAGCCAAGGGGCTAGCGGGAGAGGTGAGCAGTTCTTC	CASSQGASGRGEQFF
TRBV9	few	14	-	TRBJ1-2	TGTGCCAGCAGCGTAGGAAGGGGTTACTATGGCTACACCTTC	CASSVGRGYYGYTF
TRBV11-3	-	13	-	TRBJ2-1	TGTGCCAGCAGCCAAATTACTAGTTCTGAGCAGTTCTTC	CASSQITSSEQFF
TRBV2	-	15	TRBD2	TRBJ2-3	TGTGCCAGCAGGGTAGCGGGGAAGGCCACAGATACGCAGTATTTT	CASRVAGKATDTQYF
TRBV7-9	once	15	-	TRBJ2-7	TGTGCCAGCAGCACACGACAGGAGGCATCCTACGAGCAGTACTTC	CASSTRQEASYEQYF
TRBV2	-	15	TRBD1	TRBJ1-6	TGTGCCAGCAGTAAAAAAGGACAGGGCGGTTCACCCCTCCACTTT	CASSKKGQGGSPLHF
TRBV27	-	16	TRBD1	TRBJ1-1	TGTGCCAGCAGTTTATCGCCCAGGGGGCGGTGGACTGAAGCTTTCTTT	CASSLSPRGRWTEAFF
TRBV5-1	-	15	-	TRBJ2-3	TGCGCCAGCAGGTACCAGGTCGTCTTCACAGATACGCAGTATTTT	CASRYQVVFTDTQYF
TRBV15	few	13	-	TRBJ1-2	TGTGCCACCGCTGGCGGGGCAGACTATGGCTACACCTTC	CATAGGADYGYTF
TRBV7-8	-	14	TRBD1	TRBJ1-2	TGTGCCAGCAGCCCCACGACAGGGGGCCATGGCTACACCTTC	CASSPTTGGHGYTF
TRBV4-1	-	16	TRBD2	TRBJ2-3	TGCGCCAGCAGCCAGGAGCAAGCGGGAGGGGAAGATACGCAGTATTTT	CASSQEQAGGEDTQYF
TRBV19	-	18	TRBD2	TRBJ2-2	TGTGCCAGTAGCTCAATCCAAGGGACTAGCGGGAGATTCGGGGAGCTGTTTTTT	CASSSIQGTSGRFGELFF
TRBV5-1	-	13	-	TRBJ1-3	TGCGCCAGCAGCGTTGGGAGGAGAAACACCATATATTTT	CASSVGRRNTIYF